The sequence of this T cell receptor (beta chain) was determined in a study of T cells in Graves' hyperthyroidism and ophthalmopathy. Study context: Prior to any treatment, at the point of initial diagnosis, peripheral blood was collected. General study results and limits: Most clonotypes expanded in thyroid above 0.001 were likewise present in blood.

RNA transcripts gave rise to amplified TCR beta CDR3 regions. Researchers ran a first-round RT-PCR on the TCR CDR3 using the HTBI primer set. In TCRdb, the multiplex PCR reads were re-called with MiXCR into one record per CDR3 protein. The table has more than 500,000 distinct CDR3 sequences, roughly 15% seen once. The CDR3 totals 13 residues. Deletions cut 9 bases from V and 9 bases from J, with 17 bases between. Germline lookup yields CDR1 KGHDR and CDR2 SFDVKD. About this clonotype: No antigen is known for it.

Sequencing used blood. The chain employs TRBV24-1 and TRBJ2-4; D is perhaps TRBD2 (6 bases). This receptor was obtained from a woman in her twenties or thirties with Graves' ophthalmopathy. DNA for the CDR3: TGTGCCACCTCTAGGGAGGTCGGGGGCATTCAGTACTTC. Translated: CATSREVGGIQYF.